This T cell receptor beta chain was documented in a study of T cell responses to AZD1222 COVID-19 vaccine (dated by TCRdb to the early 2020s). Study-wide context: AZD1222 recipients given second doses at about 4 weeks or at about 12 weeks were pooled, since spike-specific TCR depth and breadth were not found to differ between the two schedules. TCR sequencing was performed for roughly 250 trial participants, of whom some 200 were given two doses of AZD1222 and about 25 were given two doses of MenACWY control vaccine. Trial participants were enrolled by age into 18-55, 56-69 and 70-plus year subgroups, with about 150, 28 and 57 TCR-sequenced participants respectively.

The CDR3 runs 16 residues from the cysteine to the phenylalanine. Only CDR3 DNA remains: 48 bases, in frame from the first base. Based on the germline V gene, the CDR1 and CDR2 sequences are ENHRY and SYGVKD. V trim: 10 bases; J trim: 0 bases; unmatched bases: 14. The CDR3 regions of human TCRbeta chains were subjected to immunosequencing. The paper's data handling went like this. TCRs in the repertoires were matched against a reference library of SARS-CoV-2-specific TCRs that had been generated with the MIRA antigen-specificity platform. Breadth meant the fraction of unique TCRs that were SARS-CoV-2-associated, whereas depth meant the fraction of total T cells that were SARS-CoV-2-associated. Using the MIRA data, every spike-specific TCR was mapped to the spike region that the TCR reacted to and assigned to either a CD4 or a CD8 class. Log10-transformed breadth and depth values were compared by one-way ANOVA with Sidak's multiple comparisons tests. TCRdb holds this immuneACCESS table with in-frame rearrangements only. Some clones are missing; in checked studies, unresolved V genes explain under half, and the rest has no known cause. That table gives V, J and clone size, and the DNA gave D and trimming. The sample yields tens of thousands of clones; around 84% were counted once. 10% of the sample comes from the top ten.

Overall study outcomes, separate from this receptor: No day 14 peak-response samples were available, so repertoires were characterized only after the peak T cell response. Spike-specific TCR breadth and depth rose significantly after two AZD1222 doses compared with day 0 and with MenACWY recipients. Conclusions about previously exposed vaccinees were limited because only six AZD1222 recipients were SARS-CoV-2 seropositive at baseline. In the small 56-69-year group, the increase in depth fell short of significance, most likely because of low power. Participants were mostly white British and included more females than males, and it was suggested by the authors that clonal diversity may have been underestimated. Reportedly, close to half of the unique spike-specific TCRs recognized epitopes lying outside the regions that are mutated in the B.1.351 and B.1.1.7 variants. The vaccine-associated CD4 TCRs covered the entire spike protein, and the dominant responses fell in regions 160-218 and 743-854.

With regard to this clone: The antigen it binds to is not known. Base qualities are not recorded, but no much larger clone differs from it by a single base.

Per the publication, the time point label means: baseline before first vaccination. Vaccinee samples were obtained from the UK trials COV001 and COV002, which included a single-blind randomized controlled phase 2/3 trial of AZD1222 (ChAdOx1 nCoV-19) in healthy adults. For TCRbeta chain sequencing, PBMC samples from trial participants were taken at day 0 and at day 28 after the second dose. This receptor was obtained from an adult in good health. The material was peripheral blood, obtained on day 0 of AZD1222 vaccination. The V and J genes are TRBV10-3 and TRBJ2-7; TRBD2 agrees with 8 junctional bases. The CDR3 protein: CATSKGLAGASYEQYF. The bases are TGTGCCACCTCGAAGGGTCTAGCGGGCGCCTCCTACGAGCAGTACTTC.